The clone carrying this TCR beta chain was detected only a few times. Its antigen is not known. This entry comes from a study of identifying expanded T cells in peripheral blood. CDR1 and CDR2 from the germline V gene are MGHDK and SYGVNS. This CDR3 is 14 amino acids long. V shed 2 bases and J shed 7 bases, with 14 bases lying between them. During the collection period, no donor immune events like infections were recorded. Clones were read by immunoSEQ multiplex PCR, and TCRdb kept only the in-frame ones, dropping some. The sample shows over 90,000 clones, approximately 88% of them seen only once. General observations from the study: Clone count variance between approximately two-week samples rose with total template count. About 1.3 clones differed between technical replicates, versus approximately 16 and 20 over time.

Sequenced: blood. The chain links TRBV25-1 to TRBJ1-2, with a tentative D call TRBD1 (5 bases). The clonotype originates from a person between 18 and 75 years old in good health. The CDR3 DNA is TGTGCCAGCAGTGAACGGGGCAGGGTGGTTGGCTACACCTTC. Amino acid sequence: CASSERGRVVGYTF.